The 3 T cell receptor beta chains reported below all come from one sample, sequenced in a study of tumor and adjacent non-tumor tissue in lung cancer. The template was RNA from unsorted bulk tissue. More than 3 cm separated this lung sample from the edge of the tumor. The library came from three nested PCR rounds adapted from ARM-PCR protocols. TCRdb recomputed calls from the multiplex PCR reads with MiXCR, one row per CDR3 protein. The sample has 85,000 to 130,000 distinct CDR3 sequences, over 55% seen once; the top ten hold roughly a fifth. Sequencing was done on a sample of distant non-tumor lung tissue. Receptors originate from a man between 25 and 39 years old with non-small cell lung cancer.

On this clonotype itself: This clone may be a read error of a much larger clone one base away. This sequence joins TRBV5-6 and TRBJ2-7; D call uncertain. CDR1 SGHDT and CDR2 YYEEEE come from the germline V gene. The CDR3 is 12 amino acids. The CDR3 is CVSSLFGYEQYF. For the CDR3, the DNA is TGTGTCAGCAGCTTGTTTGGCTACGAGCAGTACTTC.

Details on this clonotype: This sequence may be a read error, since a much larger clone differs from it by one base. The J gene is TRBJ2-1, the V gene TRBV12-5; 9 nucleotides line up with TRBD1. The CDR3 has 18 residues. Germline V gives CDR1 LGHNT, CDR2 FRNRAP. J gave up 5 bases and V 8 bases, and 19 bases lay outside the gene matches. The CDR3 DNA follows: TGTGCTAGTACCTCCGGGACAGGGTCGCTAGCGCCCAACAATGAGCAGTTCTTC. Protein sequence: CASTSGTGSLAPNNEQFF.

This clonotype was counted only a few times. Given a much more abundant clone one base away, this may be a read error. The chain is built from TRBV6-2 or TRBV6-3 and TRBJ2-3; perhaps TRBD1 as D (5 bases). The germline V gene has CDR1 MNHEY and CDR2 SVGEGT. This CDR3 spans 13 amino acids. With 0 bases removed from V and 8 bases from J, the gap between germline ends came to 9 bases. The CDR3 spells CASSYSGVGTQYF. DNA for the CDR3: TGTGCCAGCAGTTACTCAGGGGTAGGTACGCAGTATTTT.